A selection of T cell receptor beta chains follows, all from one sample in a study of OX40 agonist ivuxolimab in advanced cancers. Method: immunoSEQ multiplex PCR; TCRdb's copy keeps in-frame clones and lacks some. Here the sample spans roughly 100,000 clones, about 90% being singletons. This material consisted of CD4+ or CD8+ T cells sorted from blood, taken in a trial of the OX40 agonist ivuxolimab. These receptor sequences come from an adult with an advanced solid tumor such as melanoma, head and neck, liver or kidney cancer. The CDR3 runs from the conserved cysteine through the conserved F or W. The D gene is left open where the match is weak. The size entry is marked missing in some rows and otherwise reads once, few, many or a size class.

abundance	d_gene	j_gene	v_gene	CDR3aa	CDR3nt
once	TRBD2	TRBJ2-7	TRBV14	CASSPTSITYEQYF	TGTGCCAGCAGCCCGACTAGCATCACCTACGAGCAGTACTTC
.	TRBD1	TRBJ1-5	TRBV4-1	CASSQGDRRNQPQHF	TGCGCCAGCAGCCAAGGGGACAGACGCAATCAGCCCCAGCATTTT
few	.	TRBJ1-2	TRBV10-3	CAISESPRQEGYTF	TGTGCCATCAGTGAGTCGCCCCGACAGGAGGGCTACACCTTC
.	.	TRBJ1-2	TRBV6-1	CASSEGADYGYTF	TGTGCCAGCAGTGAAGGCGCGGACTATGGCTACACCTTC
.	.	TRBJ2-7	TRBV11-3	CASSYRVPYEQYF	TGTGCCAGCAGCTACAGGGTCCCCTACGAGCAGTACTTC
.	TRBD2	TRBJ2-1	TRBV5-1	CASSLRLAGRNEQFF	TGCGCCAGCAGCTTGAGGCTAGCGGGAAGGAATGAGCAGTTCTTC
.	TRBD2	TRBJ2-1	TRBV4-3	CASSRELAGVGNEQFF	TGCGCCAGCAGCCGAGAGCTAGCGGGAGTGGGGAATGAGCAGTTCTTC
.	TRBD1	TRBJ1-3	TRBV5-1	CASSPQAGGEGNTIYF	TGCGCCAGCAGCCCCCAGGCAGGGGGCGAAGGAAACACCATATATTTT
.	.	TRBJ2-3	TRBV5-1	CASSLAIDTQYF	TGCGCCAGCAGCTTGGCCATAGATACGCAGTATTTT
.	TRBD2	TRBJ2-5	TRBV28	CASSLQLAGGKETQYF	TGTGCCAGCAGTCTTCAACTAGCGGGAGGGAAAGAGACCCAGTACTTC
.	.	TRBJ1-2	TRBV7-3	CASSPQGLYGYTF	TGTGCCAGCAGCCCTCAGGGTTTGTACGGCTACACCTTC
.	.	TRBJ1-5	TRBV4-1	CASSQDGNQPQHF	TGCGCCAGCAGCCAGGACGGCAATCAGCCCCAGCATTTT
.	TRBD2	TRBJ2-1	TRBV19	CASSFSGREFAFF	TGTGCCAGTAGTTTTAGCGGGAGGGAATTCGCGTTCTTC
.	TRBD2	TRBJ2-7	TRBV6-5	CASSSSGTSGIGQYF	TGTGCCAGCAGTTCGTCCGGGACTAGCGGGATAGGGCAGTACTTC
.	TRBD2	TRBJ2-3	TRBV7-6	CASSFGPPLAGPSTDTQYF	TGTGCCAGCAGCTTTGGTCCCCCTCTAGCGGGACCGAGCACAGATACGCAGTATTTT
.	TRBD2	TRBJ2-5	TRBV7-2	CASSLGGLAGVETQYF	TGTGCCAGCAGCTTAGGGGGACTAGCGGGAGTGGAGACCCAGTACTTC
once	.	TRBJ2-1	TRBV30	CAWNRDGSYNEQFF	TGTGCCTGGAACCGGGACGGATCCTACAATGAGCAGTTCTTC
.	TRBD2	TRBJ2-7	TRBV13	CASSLAGGPREQYF	TGTGCCAGCAGCTTAGCGGGAGGGCCGCGCGAGCAGTACTTC
.	.	TRBJ2-7	TRBV11-1	CASSLEGGTQYF	TGTGCCAGCAGCTTAGAGGGTGGGACGCAGTACTTC
.	.	TRBJ1-4	TRBV28	CASSFLGSPNEKLFF	TGTGCCAGCAGTTTTTTGGGCAGCCCGAATGAAAAACTGTTTTTT
.	TRBD2	TRBJ2-1	TRBV7-9	CASSLKNFSGRAGNEQFF	TGTGCCAGCAGCTTAAAGAATTTTAGCGGGAGGGCCGGGAATGAGCAGTTCTTC
.	TRBD2	TRBJ2-3	TRBV9	CASSVRGGTDTQYF	TGTGCCAGCAGCGTGCGGGGGGGCACAGATACGCAGTATTTT